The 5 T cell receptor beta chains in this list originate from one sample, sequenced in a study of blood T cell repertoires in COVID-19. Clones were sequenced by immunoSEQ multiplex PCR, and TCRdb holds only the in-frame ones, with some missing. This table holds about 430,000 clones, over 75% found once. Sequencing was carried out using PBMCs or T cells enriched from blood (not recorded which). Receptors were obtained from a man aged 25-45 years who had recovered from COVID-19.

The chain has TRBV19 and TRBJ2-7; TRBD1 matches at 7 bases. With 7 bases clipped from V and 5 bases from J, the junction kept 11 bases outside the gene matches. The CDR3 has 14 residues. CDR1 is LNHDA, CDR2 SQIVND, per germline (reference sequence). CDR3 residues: CASTPGRGTHEQYF. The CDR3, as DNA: TGTGCCAGTACCCCTGGCAGGGGGACCCACGAGCAGTACTTC. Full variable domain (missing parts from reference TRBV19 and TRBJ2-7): DGGITQSPKYLFRKEGQNVTLSCEQNLNHDAMYWYRQDPGQGLRLIYYSQIVNDFQKGDIAEGYSVSREKKESFPLTVTSAQKNPTAFYLCASTPGRGTHEQYFGPGTRLTVT.

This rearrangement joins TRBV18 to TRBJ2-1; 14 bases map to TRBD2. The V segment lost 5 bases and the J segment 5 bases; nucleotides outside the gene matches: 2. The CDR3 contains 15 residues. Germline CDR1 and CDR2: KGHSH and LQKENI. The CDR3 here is CASSKGLAGDNEQFF. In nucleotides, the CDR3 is TGTGCCAGCTCAAAGGGACTAGCGGGAGACAATGAGCAGTTCTTC.

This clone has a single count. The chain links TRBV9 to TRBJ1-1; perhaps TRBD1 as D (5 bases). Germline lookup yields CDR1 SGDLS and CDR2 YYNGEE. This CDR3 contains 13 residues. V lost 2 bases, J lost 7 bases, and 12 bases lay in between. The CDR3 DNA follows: TGTGCCAGCAGCGTGGGTAGTACAGGTGAAGCTTTCTTT. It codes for CASSVGSTGEAFF.

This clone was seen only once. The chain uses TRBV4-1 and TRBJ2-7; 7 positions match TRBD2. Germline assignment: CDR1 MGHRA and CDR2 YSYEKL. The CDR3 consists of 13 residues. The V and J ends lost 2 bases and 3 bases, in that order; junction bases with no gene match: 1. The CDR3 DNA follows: TGCGCCAGCAGCCAAACTAGCGTCTACGAGCAGTACTTC. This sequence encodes CASSQTSVYEQYF.

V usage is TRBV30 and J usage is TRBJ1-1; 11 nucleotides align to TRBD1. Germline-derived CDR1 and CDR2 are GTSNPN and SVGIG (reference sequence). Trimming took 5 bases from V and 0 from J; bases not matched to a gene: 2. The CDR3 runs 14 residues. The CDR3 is CAWGGQGVNTEAFF. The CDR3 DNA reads TGTGCCTGGGGGGGACAGGGGGTGAACACTGAAGCTTTCTTT.